The 9 T cell receptor beta chains below come from one sample, sequenced in a study of Graves' ophthalmopathy and Graves' hyperthyroidism (dated by TCRdb to the late 2010s). The instrument was an Illumina HiSeq 2000. For repertoire sequencing, the TCR beta CDR3 regions were amplified from RNA transcripts. HTBI primers and the Qiagen OneStep RT-PCR kit were used in a first-round RT-PCR, which was followed by a second-round multiplex PCR, size selection and purification. TCRdb ran its own pipeline on the public reads, namely fastp trimming at Q25 and MiXCR clone calling, and kept in-frame beta chains. Each record represents a unique CDR3 protein, reported with the most common genes and DNA among its rows. In all, the sample holds 500,000 to 700,000 distinct CDR3 sequences, and roughly 40% of those were seen once. The ten biggest clones cover roughly 4% of the sample. Source material: peripheral blood or thyroid tissue (not recorded which). These receptor sequences come from an adult man with Graves' hyperthyroidism.

This clonotype was seen ten or more times. This chain uses TRBV19 with TRBJ1-1; D unclear. The germline V gene has CDR1 LNHDA and CDR2 SQIVND (reference sequence). The CDR3 runs to 11 residues. V lost 11 bases to trimming and J lost 1 base, with 8 bases between them. The CDR3 DNA is TGTGCCGCCCGACAGAACACTGAAGCTTTCTTT. This gives the protein CAARQNTEAFF.

Comment on this clonotype: A much more abundant neighbour one base away suggests this may be a read error. The J gene is TRBJ1-1, the V gene TRBV7-2; no firm D call. Germline CDR1 is SGHTA and CDR2 is FQGNSA. The V end was cut by 1 base, the J end by 7 bases, with 10 bases between. The CDR3 has 13 amino acids. The CDR3 DNA sequence: TGTGCCAGCAGCTTAGGCGCGGGAAGTGAAGCTTTCTTT. This sequence encodes CASSLGAGSEAFF.

The J gene is TRBJ1-5, the V gene TRBV2; no reliable D call. Germline loops: CDR1 SNHLY, CDR2 FYNNEI. The germline V and J ends were trimmed by 5 bases and 6 bases, with 23 bases remaining between them. The CDR3 covers 17 residues. The CDR3 sequence: CASSSRPRGVGSQPQHF. CDR3 nucleotide sequence: TGTGCCAGCAGTTCGCGACCTCGGGGAGTAGGCAGTCAGCCCCAGCATTTT.

This clonotype was counted ten times or more. V usage is TRBV15 and J usage is TRBJ1-1; possible D gene TRBD1, 6 bases. Trimming removed 5 bases at V and 10 bases at J, with 17 bases between. The length of the CDR3 is 13 residues. Germline V CDR1 and CDR2: LNHNV, YYDKDF (reference sequence). The CDR3 sequence: CATSADSLGGAFF. Written as DNA, the CDR3 is TGTGCCACCAGCGCGGACAGTTTAGGGGGAGCTTTCTTT.

The rearrangement joins TRBV7-9 to TRBJ1-1, with TRBD1 matching 10 bases. From germline, CDR1 is SEHNR and CDR2 FQNEAQ (reference sequence). Germline trimming cut 5 bases from V and 5 bases from J; bases unmatched to any gene: 8. CDR3 length: 15 residues. Here the CDR3 DNA reads TGTGCCAGCAGCATAACGGGACAGGGGTTTACTGAAGCTTTCTTT. It is translated as CASSITGQGFTEAFF.

The chain uses TRBV7-2 and TRBJ1-5; tentatively, D is TRBD1 (6 bases). The CDR3 covers 16 residues. Germline V lookup: CDR1 SGHTA, CDR2 FQGNSA. The germline V and J ends were trimmed by 5 bases and 2 bases, with 16 bases remaining between them. CDR3 DNA sequence: TGTGCCAGCAGCCAAGATAGGGGGGGCGGCAATCAGCCCCAGCATTTT. Its protein product is CASSQDRGGGNQPQHF. Variable domain in full (rest from reference TRBV7-2 and TRBJ1-5): GAGVSQSPSNKVTEKGKDVELRCDPISGHTALYWYRQSLGQGLEFLIYFQGNSAPDKSGLPSDRFSAERTGGSVSTLTIQRTQQEDSAVYLCASSQDRGGGNQPQHFGDGTRLSIL.

The gene calls are TRBV10-1 and TRBJ2-3; no clear D gene. The CDR3 is 13 amino acids. Trimming left V 0 bases short and J 2 bases short, with 3 bases between. Per germline, CDR1 WNHNN and CDR2 SYGVQD (reference sequence). DNA of the CDR3: TGCGCCAGCAGTGAGTCACCCACAGATACGCAGTATTTT. Protein: CASSESPTDTQYF.

This chain uses TRBV7-6 with TRBJ2-2; D gene unclear. The CDR3 consists of 19 residues. The germline V gene encodes CDR1 SGHVS and CDR2 FNYEAQ. The ends were cut back, 5 bases at V and 3 bases at J, with 25 bases in the middle. The CDR3 loop is CASSDLVGSSLAYTGELFF. The DNA of the CDR3 is TGTGCCAGCAGCGACCTCGTGGGCAGCTCACTGGCGTACACCGGGGAGCTGTTTTTT.

This clonotype was counted many times. The chain couples TRBV5-1 to TRBJ1-2; possible D gene TRBD1, 5 bases. V dropped 0 bases and J dropped 13 bases, with 16 bases sitting between them. Germline-derived CDR1 and CDR2 are SGHRS and YFSETQ. This CDR3 contains 13 residues. CDR3 in amino acids: CASSLEGRDRLTF. The CDR3 coding sequence is TGCGCCAGCAGCTTGGAGGGGAGGGACCGGCTCACCTTC.